The source of this TCR beta chain is a study of blood T cell repertoires in COVID-19. Profiled with immunoSEQ multiplex PCR; TCRdb holds only in-frame clones, not every one. The sample includes about 250,000 clones, around 80% seen only once; the top ten take more than 6.5%. J gave up 3 bases and V 0 bases, and 6 bases lay outside the gene matches. CDR3 length equals 16 residues. The germline V gene encodes CDR1 SGDLS and CDR2 YYNGEE. The chain joins TRBV9 to TRBJ2-3, with 8 bases aligning to TRBD2. The clonotype originates from a man between 40 and 49 years old with active or convalescent COVID-19. Input material: peripheral blood. As DNA, the CDR3 is TGTGCCAGCAGCGTAGGAGGTAGCGGGGTGACAGATACGCAGTATTTT. Protein: CASSVGGSGVTDTQYF.